A selection of T cell receptor beta chains follows, all from one sample in a study of CD8+ T cells in alopecia areata. Here immunoSEQ multiplex PCR was the method, and the copy in TCRdb shows in-frame clones only, minus some. Altogether about 270,000 clones are present, approximately 60% being singletons, with the ten largest covering 0.93%. Source: CD4+ T cells sorted from blood, taken around week 54, from a patient treated with tofacitinib. The receptor source for this set is a human donor with alopecia areata. Each CDR3 is given with its conserved first and last residue. A D gene is named only where the DNA matches it firmly. Only part of the rows carry a size: once, few, many, or a class if the clone is expanded.

d_gene,v_gene,abundance,j_gene,CDR3nt,CDR3aa
-,TRBV30,-,TRBJ1-5,TGTGCCTGGAGCCGTGGAGGGAATAGCAATCAGCCCCAGCATTTT,CAWSRGGNSNQPQHF
TRBD2,TRBV29-1,few,TRBJ2-5,TGCAGCGCATATAGCGGGGGGTACCAAGAGACCCAGTACTTC,CSAYSGGYQETQYF
-,TRBV23-1,few,TRBJ2-7,TGCGCCAGCCCTAGACAGGACTCCTACGAGCAGTACTTC,CASPRQDSYEQYF
-,TRBV27,few,TRBJ1-2,TGTGCCAGCAGTTTATCTAGACGGCCTCTGGGTGGCTACACCTTC,CASSLSRRPLGGYTF
-,TRBV30,few,TRBJ1-6,TGTGCCACCGGGGACTCGGACCTCCACTTT,CATGDSDLHF
-,TRBV6-9,-,TRBJ2-1,TGTGCCAGCTGGGGGGTGTCCTCCTACAATGAGCAGTTCTTC,CASWGVSSYNEQFF
-,TRBV9,few,TRBJ1-6,TGTGCCAGCAGCGTCGTCAGCGGATCACCCCTCCACTTT,CASSVVSGSPLHF
-,TRBV5-1,-,TRBJ2-5,TGCGCCAGCAGCTTCTGGGGTCGGGAGACCCAGTACTTC,CASSFWGRETQYF
TRBD2,TRBV5-1,-,TRBJ2-3,TGCGCCAGCAGCTTGAGGGGACTAGGGACAGATACGCAGTATTTT,CASSLRGLGTDTQYF
-,TRBV29-1,-,TRBJ2-3,TGCAGCGTTGATGCTGGCGGCGATACGCAGTATTTT,CSVDAGGDTQYF
-,TRBV7-9,-,TRBJ1-1,TGTGCCAGCAGATGGCAGGTGCTAAACACTGAAGCTTTCTTT,CASRWQVLNTEAFF
-,TRBV23-1,-,TRBJ2-3,TGCGCCAGCAGTCAATCGAGGCAGGGGAGGACAGATACGCAGTATTTT,CASSQSRQGRTDTQYF
TRBD1,TRBV30,few,TRBJ2-3,TGTGCCTGGAGTGTAGCAGGGGGCCTCACAGATACGCAGTATTTT,CAWSVAGGLTDTQYF
-,TRBV5-5,-,TRBJ1-5,TGTGCCAGCAGCCCGAGGACAGTTGGATACAATCAGCCCCAGCATTTT,CASSPRTVGYNQPQHF
-,TRBV7-2,-,TRBJ2-7,TGTGCCAGCAGCTTAGGCAGCGTACCCTACGAGCAGTACTTC,CASSLGSVPYEQYF
TRBD1,TRBV4-3,-,TRBJ1-2,TGCGCCAGCAGCCCGACAGGGGGCAACTATGGCTACACCTTC,CASSPTGGNYGYTF
-,TRBV29-1,-,TRBJ2-5,TGCAGCGTTGAGTCTGGGCGGGGAGAGACCCAGTACTTC,CSVESGRGETQYF
-,TRBV13,-,TRBJ2-7,TGTGCCAGCAGCTCGTCCCGGGACTGGGAATACGAGCAGTACTTC,CASSSSRDWEYEQYF
-,TRBV5-1,-,TRBJ2-2,TGCGCCAGCAGCACAGCCCAGGGGCCCGGGGAGCTGTTTTTT,CASSTAQGPGELFF
TRBD2,TRBV30,few,TRBJ2-2,TGTGCCTGGCGTGGACTAGCGGGCACCGGGGAGCTGTTTTTT,CAWRGLAGTGELFF
-,TRBV25-1,-,TRBJ1-1,TGTGCCAGCACAGGGATCAACACTGAAGCTTTCTTT,CASTGINTEAFF
-,TRBV4-2,-,TRBJ2-7,TGTGCCAGCAGCCAAGTCGGTGACTACGCCTACGAGCAGTACTTC,CASSQVGDYAYEQYF
-,TRBV7-3,-,TRBJ1-5,TGTGCCAGCAGCCCACTGGAACAGCCCCAGCATTTT,CASSPLEQPQHF
-,TRBV2,-,TRBJ2-1,TGTGCCAGCAGTGAAATTGCACTAGTCAACAATGAGCAGTTCTTC,CASSEIALVNNEQFF
-,TRBV7-3,-,TRBJ1-1,TGTGCCGGCAGCTTACACGCAGGGAGGAACACTGAAGCTTTCTTT,CAGSLHAGRNTEAFF
-,TRBV5-1,-,TRBJ1-2,TGCGCCAGCAGCTTGGAAGAATCCTATGGCTACACCTTC,CASSLEESYGYTF
-,TRBV15,few,TRBJ2-7,TGTGCCACCAGCAGAGCTTCCTACGAGCAGTACTTC,CATSRASYEQYF
TRBD1,TRBV29-1,-,TRBJ1-2,TGCAGCGTTGTTGAGGGGGCGGCGAGCTACACCTTC,CSVVEGAASYTF